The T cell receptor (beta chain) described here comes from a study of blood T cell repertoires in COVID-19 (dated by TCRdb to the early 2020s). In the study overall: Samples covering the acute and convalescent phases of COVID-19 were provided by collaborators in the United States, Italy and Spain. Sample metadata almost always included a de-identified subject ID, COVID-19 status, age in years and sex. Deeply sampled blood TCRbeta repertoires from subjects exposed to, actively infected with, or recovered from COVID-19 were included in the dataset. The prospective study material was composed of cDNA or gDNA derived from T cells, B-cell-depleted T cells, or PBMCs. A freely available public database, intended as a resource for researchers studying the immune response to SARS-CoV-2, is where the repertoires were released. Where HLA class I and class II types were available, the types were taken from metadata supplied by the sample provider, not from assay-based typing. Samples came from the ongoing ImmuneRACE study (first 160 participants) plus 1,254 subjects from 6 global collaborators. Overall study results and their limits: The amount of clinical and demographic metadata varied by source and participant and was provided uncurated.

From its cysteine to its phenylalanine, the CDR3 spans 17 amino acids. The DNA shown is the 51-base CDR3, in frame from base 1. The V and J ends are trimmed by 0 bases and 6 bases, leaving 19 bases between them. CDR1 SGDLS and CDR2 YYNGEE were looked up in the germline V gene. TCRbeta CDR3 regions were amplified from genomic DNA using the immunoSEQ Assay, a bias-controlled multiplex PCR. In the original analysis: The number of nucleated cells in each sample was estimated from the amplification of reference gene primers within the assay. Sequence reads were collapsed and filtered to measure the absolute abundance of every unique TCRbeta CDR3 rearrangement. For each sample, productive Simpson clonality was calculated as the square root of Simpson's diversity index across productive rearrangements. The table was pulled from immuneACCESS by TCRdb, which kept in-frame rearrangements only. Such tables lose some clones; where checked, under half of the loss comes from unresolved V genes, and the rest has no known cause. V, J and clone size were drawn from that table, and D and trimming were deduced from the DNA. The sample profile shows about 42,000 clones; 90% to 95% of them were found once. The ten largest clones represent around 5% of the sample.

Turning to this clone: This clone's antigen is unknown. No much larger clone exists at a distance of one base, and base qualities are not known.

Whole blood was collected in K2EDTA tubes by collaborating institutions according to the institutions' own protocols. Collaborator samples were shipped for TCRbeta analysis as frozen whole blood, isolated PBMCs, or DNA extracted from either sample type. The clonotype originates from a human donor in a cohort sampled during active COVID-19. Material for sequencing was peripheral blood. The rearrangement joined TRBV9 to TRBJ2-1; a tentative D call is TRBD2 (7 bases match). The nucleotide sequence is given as TGTGCCAGCAGCGTAGGGGTAGGGGGGGTCCTAGTCAATGAGCAGTTCTTC. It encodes CASSVGVGGVLVNEQFF.